This TCR beta chain appears in the sequencing data of a study of shared clonotypes between healthy human individuals (dated by TCRdb to about 2020). For the wider study: The cohort included a few men and a couple of women between 18 and 49 years of age. For each donor, CD4 naive and CD4 memory were each run on three plates, CD8 naive on two plates, and CD8 memory on one plate. To estimate repertoire size and how much clonotype sharing occurs between individuals, the study deeply sequenced the blood TCR repertoires of about 5 healthy adults. Per donor, leukapheresis produced somewhere between about 0.94 and 9 billion PBMCs. Different laboratories and diverse techniques were used to prepare libraries and sequence TCR repertoires, to increase sequencing depth and limit assay-specific biases.

About this clone: This clone's antigen is unknown. Per-nucleotide qualities are absent, and no much larger clonotype sits a single base away.

From the cysteine through the phenylalanine, the CDR3 covers 14 amino acids. Only CDR3 DNA is held: 42 bases, read in frame from base 1. Sequences MDHEN (CDR1) and SYDVKM (CDR2) are obtained from the germline V gene. V is clipped by 5 bases and J by 2 bases, and the sequence between their germline boundaries is 13 bases long. Study-level results and caveats: Because the study included only a small number of donors, the genetic and exposure-history diversity represented was limited. Incomplete sequencing was indicated by rarefaction of sorted-subset datasets, despite the large sequencing depth. Across several donors, about 5% of naive CD4, roughly 3.3% of naive CD8, about 2% of memory CD4, and roughly 0.4% of memory CD8 clonotypes were shared. Sampling was limited to blood, and TCR repertoires in tissue likely differ from TCR repertoires in blood. Compared with non-shared clonotypes, clonotypes shared by all four sorted-subset donors had higher generation probabilities. Pairwise subsampling indicated that sequencing depth was expected to affect the degree of clonotype sharing among donors. Estimated clonotype richness was generally larger for naive than for memory subsets.

TCR CDR3 regions were amplified from genomic DNA by multiplex PCR using the deep immunoSEQ assay. For each cell subset, the extracted genomic DNA was distributed evenly across all wells of several immunoSEQ 96-well plates, and each plate served as one replicate. For sorted subsets, approximately 190 ng of genomic DNA, equivalent to around 29,000 T cell genomes, went into each replicate PCR. Purified libraries were measured with a Qubit 3.0 fluorometer, size-checked on a Bioanalyzer 2100, and measured again with the KAPA Library Quantification kit. Every immunoSEQ 96-well plate was sequenced on a separate single-read 150-cycle Illumina NextSeq 550 flow cell. The authors' pipeline ran thus. Because the immunoSEQ output held only junctional sequences and lacked quality scores, the filtering could not match the filtering applied to full-length reads. Sequences were annotated with PyIR, a Python wrapper for IgBLAST v1.9, and V/J genes and CDR3 were assigned using IMGT germline references. Reads were removed for weak V/J assignments (E-value above 1e-6), missing CDR3, stop codons, out-of-frame junctions, or ambiguous translated residues. V3J clonotypes were defined by identical inferred V gene, J gene, and CDR3 amino acid sequence. Percentage overlap between repertoires was computed as shared unique clonotypes divided by the size of the smaller repertoire. Richness of each repertoire was evaluated using RTK rarefaction, the Chao1 estimator, and Recon v2.1 estimates of unobserved clonotypes. For all TCRbeta clonotypes obtained by the gDNA method from four donors, generation probabilities were computed with OLGA. The source is immuneACCESS, and TCRdb retained only in-frame sequences with V and J called. Part of the clones is not carried over; for the studies checked, unresolved V genes explain less than half of this, and the remainder is unexplained. The V and J calls and clone size are taken from that table; D and trimming were inferred from the DNA. This sample lists 760,000 or so clones; about 96% were detected once. The top ten hold less than 0.25% of the sample.

For the CD8 naive samples, CD45RO-negative cells were positively selected for CCR7, yielding a CD45RA+CCR7+ population from which TemRA cells were excluded. The donors were healthy, HIV-negative adults who had no recently reported acute infections or vaccinations. Every donor was a Caucasian adult living in Nashville, Tennessee, USA. Blood was obtained by leukapheresis, after which PBMCs were separated by Ficoll-Histopaque density gradient centrifugation and cryopreserved in liquid nitrogen vapor phase. Analytical flow cytometry was used to check the purity and quantity of every magnetically sorted T cell population. From each sorted fraction, genomic DNA was isolated and quantified by UV absorbance on a Nanodrop 2000c.

This receptor was identified in a man aged 30-40 years in good health. This chain joins TRBV28 to TRBJ2-7; the D segment may tentatively be TRBD1 or TRBD2, each giving 5 matched bases. The source material was naive CD8+ T cells sorted from blood. Taken with the paper, the label for cell subset or site translates to: CD45RA+CCR7+. CDR3 protein: CASSPTVGAYEQYF. The DNA sequence is TGTGCCAGCAGTCCGACTGTGGGGGCCTACGAGCAGTACTTC.